These T cell receptor beta chains were read from a single sample in a study of T-cell reconstitution after alpha-beta-depleted transplantation in children. One entry per CDR3 protein results from TCRdb running MiXCR on the PCR reads. The data contain roughly 190,000 distinct CDR3 sequences, about 15% of them singletons. Material: PBMCs from the stem cell graft donor, obtained from the stem cell graft. Receptors originate from a human donor who donated a stem cell graft to a child with acute lymphoblastic leukemia. Each CDR3 is given with its conserved first and last residue. A D gene is named only where the DNA matches it firmly. Rows may omit the clone size; those that give it use once, few, many or a size class.

clone size: NA; D gene: TRBD2; J gene: TRBJ2-5; V gene: TRBV29-1; CDR3 protein: CSVEDQVASGSLYQETQYF; CDR3 DNA: TGCAGCGTTGAAGATCAGGTGGCTAGCGGGAGTTTGTACCAAGAGACCCAGTACTTC
clone size: NA; D gene: NA; J gene: TRBJ2-5; V gene: TRBV6-5; CDR3 protein: CASSYSAPTQETQYF; CDR3 DNA: TGTGCCAGCAGTTACTCGGCTCCTACACAAGAGACCCAGTACTTC
clone size: NA; D gene: NA; J gene: TRBJ2-7; V gene: TRBV10-2; CDR3 protein: CASSEGDSRYEQYF; CDR3 DNA: TGCGCCAGCAGTGAGGGGGACTCCCGCTACGAGCAGTACTTC
clone size: many; D gene: TRBD1; J gene: TRBJ2-1; V gene: TRBV29-1; CDR3 protein: CSGGQGIGDEQFF; CDR3 DNA: TGCAGCGGGGGACAGGGGATAGGCGATGAGCAGTTCTTC
clone size: many; D gene: NA; J gene: TRBJ2-5; V gene: TRBV3-1; CDR3 protein: CASSQGVTIGETQYF; CDR3 DNA: TGTGCCAGCAGCCAAGGGGTTACTATCGGGGAGACCCAGTACTTC
clone size: many; D gene: TRBD2; J gene: TRBJ2-3; V gene: TRBV20-1; CDR3 protein: CSAPGLAGLSDTQYF; CDR3 DNA: TGCAGTGCTCCTGGACTAGCGGGATTGTCGGATACGCAGTATTTT
clone size: many; D gene: NA; J gene: TRBJ1-2; V gene: TRBV5-1; CDR3 protein: CASSLDWLYGYTF; CDR3 DNA: TGCGCCAGCAGCTTGGACTGGCTCTATGGCTACACCTTC
clone size: NA; D gene: NA; J gene: TRBJ2-1; V gene: TRBV5-5; CDR3 protein: CASSSVAGTYNEQFF; CDR3 DNA: TGTGCCAGCAGCTCCGTCGCAGGAACCTACAATGAGCAGTTCTTC
clone size: many; D gene: TRBD2; J gene: TRBJ2-3; V gene: TRBV20-1; CDR3 protein: CSFGRREIGTDTQYF; CDR3 DNA: TGCAGTTTCGGACGGCGGGAGATCGGGACAGATACGCAGTATTTT
clone size: many; D gene: NA; J gene: TRBJ2-1; V gene: TRBV7-8; CDR3 protein: CASSPRGTVSYNEQFF; CDR3 DNA: TGTGCCAGCAGCCCACGAGGGACGGTCTCCTACAATGAGCAGTTCTTC
clone size: many; D gene: NA; J gene: TRBJ2-7; V gene: TRBV5-1; CDR3 protein: CASSLERGNGYEQYF; CDR3 DNA: TGCGCCAGCAGCTTGGAAAGGGGCAATGGTTACGAGCAGTACTTC
clone size: NA; D gene: NA; J gene: TRBJ1-5; V gene: TRBV28; CDR3 protein: CASSFGGSRGNQPQHF; CDR3 DNA: TGTGCCAGCAGTTTTGGGGGCTCTAGGGGCAATCAGCCCCAGCATTTT
clone size: many; D gene: NA; J gene: TRBJ2-2; V gene: TRBV12-3/TRBV12-4; CDR3 protein: CASSFGGPGELFF; CDR3 DNA: TGTGCCAGCAGTTTTGGGGGACCCGGGGAGCTGTTTTTT
clone size: many; D gene: NA; J gene: TRBJ2-1; V gene: TRBV5-1; CDR3 protein: CAVTRRARSYNEQFF; CDR3 DNA: TGCGCCGTAACCCGTCGGGCACGCTCCTACAATGAGCAGTTCTTC
clone size: many; D gene: NA; J gene: TRBJ1-2; V gene: TRBV5-6; CDR3 protein: CASSLGPSLFEDGYTF; CDR3 DNA: TGTGCCAGCAGCCTAGGACCTTCGCTGTTTGAAGATGGCTACACCTTC
clone size: few; D gene: NA; J gene: TRBJ1-5; V gene: TRBV20-1; CDR3 protein: CSARGGDYQPQHF; CDR3 DNA: TGCAGTGCTAGAGGCGGGGATTATCAGCCCCAGCATTTT
clone size: many; D gene: NA; J gene: TRBJ2-2; V gene: TRBV11-1; CDR3 protein: CASSLVGQNTGELFF; CDR3 DNA: TGTGCCAGCAGCTTAGTTGGACAAAACACCGGGGAGCTGTTTTTT
clone size: many; D gene: NA; J gene: TRBJ2-1; V gene: TRBV5-5; CDR3 protein: CASSLLRRDEQFF; CDR3 DNA: TGTGCCAGCAGCCTTTTAAGGAGGGATGAGCAGTTCTTC
clone size: NA; D gene: NA; J gene: TRBJ2-1; V gene: TRBV7-9; CDR3 protein: CSITASGDNEQFF; CDR3 DNA: TGTTCAATAACGGCGTCCGGGGACAATGAGCAGTTCTTC
clone size: many; D gene: NA; J gene: TRBJ2-3; V gene: TRBV4-2; CDR3 protein: CASSQGGAGDTQYF; CDR3 DNA: TGTGCCAGCAGCCAAGGAGGGGCGGGGGATACGCAGTATTTT
clone size: few; D gene: NA; J gene: TRBJ1-5; V gene: TRBV20-1; CDR3 protein: CSARGGSENQPQHF; CDR3 DNA: TGCAGTGCTAGAGGGGGCTCAGAAAATCAGCCCCAGCATTTT
clone size: many; D gene: TRBD2; J gene: TRBJ2-5; V gene: TRBV20-1; CDR3 protein: CSATGGVAGVVRTQYF; CDR3 DNA: TGCAGTGCTACAGGGGGAGTAGCGGGAGTTGTAAGGACCCAGTACTTC
clone size: NA; D gene: NA; J gene: TRBJ1-5; V gene: TRBV7-8; CDR3 protein: CASSLVREGQPQHF; CDR3 DNA: TGTGCCAGCAGCTTAGTTAGGGAGGGTCAGCCCCAGCATTTT